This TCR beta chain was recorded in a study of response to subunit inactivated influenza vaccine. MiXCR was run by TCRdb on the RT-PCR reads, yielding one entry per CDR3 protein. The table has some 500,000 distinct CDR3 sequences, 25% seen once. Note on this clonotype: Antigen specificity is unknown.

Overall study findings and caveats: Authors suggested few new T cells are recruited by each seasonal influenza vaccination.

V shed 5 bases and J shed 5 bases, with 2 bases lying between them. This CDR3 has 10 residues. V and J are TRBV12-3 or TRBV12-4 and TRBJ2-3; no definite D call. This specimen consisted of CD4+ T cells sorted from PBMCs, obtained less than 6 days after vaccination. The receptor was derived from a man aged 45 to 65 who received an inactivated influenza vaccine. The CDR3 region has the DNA TGTGCCAGCAGTCAAGATACGCAGTATTTT. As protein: CASSQDTQYF.